This TCR beta chain was found in a study of blood T cell repertoires in COVID-19. Study summary: Samples came from the United States, Italy and Spain, spanning acute and convalescent COVID-19.

Trimming took 6 bases from V and 4 from J; bases not matched to a gene: 2. The CDR3 is 13 residues long. The participants were between about 18 and 100 years old and came from under 25 US areas. Original data processing: Amplification of reference gene primers provided the estimated nucleated cell counts. Sequencing used immunoSEQ multiplex PCR; TCRdb keeps in-frame clones, though not all of them. Clonal size and the V and J genes are those of that table, whereas D and trimming came from the DNA. This sample carries 250,000 to 300,000 clones, roughly 80% of them seen once, and the ten largest clones take 5%.

Sequenced material: PBMCs or T cells enriched from blood (not recorded which). J is TRBJ1-1 and V is TRBV12-3 or TRBV12-4; the match to TRBD1 covers 10 bases. The receptor's source is a man in his forties or fifties who had been exposed to COVID-19. For the CDR3, the DNA is TGTGCCAGCAGCCGGGACAGGGGCACTGAAGCTTTCTTT. Protein: CASSRDRGTEAFF.